The 5 T cell receptor beta chains below all came from one sample that was sequenced in a study of CD8+ T cells in alopecia areata (dated by TCRdb to the late 2010s). Pooled mouse cutaneous lymph node cells were stained for CD4, CD8alpha, NKG2D, NKG2ACE and other markers and were then sorted on a BD Influx. Library construction relied on the immunoSEQ multiplex PCR assay. For TCR sequencing, RNA was extracted from every sample and reverse transcribed into cDNA to serve as template. TCRdb provides this immuneACCESS table in a form limited to in-frame rearrangements. Some clones are lacking; in checked studies, under half of them reflect an unresolved V gene, and why the rest are absent is not known. In this sample, approximately 280,000 clones appear, none counted once only. Together, the top ten hold about 1.2% of the sample. The sequenced sample consisted of CD4+ T cells sorted from a lymph node. The receptors originated from a C3H/HeJ mouse with alopecia areata. Members of this strain share the MHC haplotype H2-k.

The sample holds a few counts of this clone. Germline and genes here are mouse. The read halts 4 residues ahead of the CDR3 end, with the missing end drawn from the germline J gene. The J gene is TRBJ2-1, the V gene TRBV13-3; 11 nucleotides align to TRBD1. Germline lookup yields CDR1 NNHDY and CDR2 SYVADS. V dropped 1 base and J dropped 5; count of bases not matched to a gene: 5. This CDR3 comprises 16 residues. The CDR3 spells CASSDRTGGADAEQFF. Incomplete CDR3 DNA: TGTGCCAGCAGTGATCGGACAGGGGGCGCGGATGCT.

This clone was detected only a few times. Mouse gene names and germline throughout. The missing CDR3 end, 4 residues past where the read stops, is filled in from the germline J gene. This rearrangement joins TRBV13-3 to TRBJ1-2; D perhaps matches TRBD1 (6 bases). The CDR3 is 12 residues long. Germline lookup yields CDR1 NNHDY and CDR2 SYVADS. The CDR3 bases that were read are TGTGCCAGCAGCAGGGGCCCTTCC. It translates to CASSRGPS. The whole CDR3 protein is CASSRGPSDYTF.

With respect to this clone: Gene names follow the mouse nomenclature. With the read ending 4 residues before the CDR3 end, the germline J gene is used to fill in that end. The V gene is TRBV13-2, the J gene TRBJ1-2; D may be TRBD1 (6 bases). V lost 0 bases, J lost 1 base, and 10 bases lay in between. Germline V gene data show CDR1 as NNHNN and CDR2 as SYGAGS (reference sequence). This CDR3 has 15 residues. CDR3 DNA (partial): TGTGCCAGCGGTGATGCAGGGACAAGAAACTCC. Protein: CASGDAGTRNS. The entire CDR3 reads CASGDAGTRNSDYTF.

This clone was counted ten times or more. The gene symbols are mouse symbols. The sequenced part of the CDR3 DNA is TGTGCTAGCAGCCTTGCACACGGTGCAGAA. Translated: CASSLAHGAE. The whole CDR3 is CASSLAHGAETLYF. The chain links TRBV17 to TRBJ2-3, with D hard to call. The sequenced fragment ends 4 residues before the CDR3 boundary, so the rest is inferred from the germline J gene. V lost 6 bases to trimming and J lost 1 base, with 11 bases between them. The CDR3 is 14 residues long. Germline V gene data show CDR1 as MNHDT and CDR2 as YYDKIL.

This clone has a handful of counts. Here the gene names and germline are mouse. The sequence runs out 4 residues before the end of the CDR3; the remainder is reconstructed from the germline J gene. The same CDR3 can be traced to other DNA sequences in this sample. The rearrangement links TRBV17 to TRBJ2-1; 7 nucleotides match TRBD2. Germline V gives CDR1 MNHDT, CDR2 YYDKIL. J lost 3 bases, V lost 3 bases, and 2 bases had no gene match. The CDR3 covers 14 residues. Here the CDR3 reads CASSSLGGYAEQFF. The sequenced CDR3 bases are TGTGCTAGCAGTAGCTTGGGGGGCTATGCT. Drawing the rest from reference TRBV17 and TRBJ2-1, the complete variable domain is DTTVKQNPRYKLARVGKPVNLICSQTMNHDTMYWYQKKPNQAPKLLLFYYDKILNREADTFEKFQSSRPNNSFCSLYIGSAGLEYSAMYLCASSSLGGYAEQFFGPGTRLTVL.